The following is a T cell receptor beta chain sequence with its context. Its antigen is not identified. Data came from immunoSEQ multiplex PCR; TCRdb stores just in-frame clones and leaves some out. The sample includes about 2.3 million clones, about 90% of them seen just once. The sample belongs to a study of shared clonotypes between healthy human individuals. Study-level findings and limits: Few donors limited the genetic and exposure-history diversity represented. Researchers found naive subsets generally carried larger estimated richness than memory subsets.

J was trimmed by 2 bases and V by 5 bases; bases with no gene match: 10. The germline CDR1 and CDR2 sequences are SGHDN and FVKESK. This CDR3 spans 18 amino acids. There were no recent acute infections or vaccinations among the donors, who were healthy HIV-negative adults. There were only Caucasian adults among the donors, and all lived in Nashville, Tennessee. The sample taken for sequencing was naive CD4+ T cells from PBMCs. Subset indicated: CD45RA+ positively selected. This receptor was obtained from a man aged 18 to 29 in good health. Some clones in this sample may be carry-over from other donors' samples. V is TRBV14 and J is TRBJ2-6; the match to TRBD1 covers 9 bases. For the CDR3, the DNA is TGTGCCAGCAGCTACCAGAGTGGACAGGGGACTGGGGCCAACGTCCTGACTTTC. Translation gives CASSYQSGQGTGANVLTF.